Presented here are 14 T cell receptor beta chains from one specimen sequenced in a study of breast tumors, draining lymph nodes, adjacent tissues. The lymph nodes were axillary draining lymph nodes from breast cancer patients. Each CDR3 protein gets one entry after TCRdb re-called the multiplex PCR reads with MiXCR. Found here are about 270,000 distinct CDR3 sequences, 30% of them singletons; the top ten hold more than 0.85%. Sequencing was done on a sample of axillary lymph node tissue. All receptors come from a female donor with breast cancer. Some clones in this sample may be carry-over from other donors' samples.

In its sample, this clonotype was seen many times. This chain connects TRBV7-3 to TRBJ1-6, with a weak D call TRBD1 (6 bases). The CDR3 has 14 amino acids. The V end was cut by 5 bases, the J end by 8 bases, with 13 bases between. Germline V gene lookup returns CDR1 SGHTA and CDR2 FQGTGA. CDR3 coding DNA: TGTGCCAGCAGCCTCAGGAGGGGGGATTCACCCCTCCACTTT. Protein: CASSLRRGDSPLHF.

There are many counts of this clonotype. The V and J genes are TRBV12-3 or TRBV12-4 and TRBJ2-1, with TRBD2 as a possible D gene (5 bases). This CDR3 spans 14 amino acids. The germline V and J ends were trimmed by 2 bases and 2 bases, with 7 bases remaining between them. CDR3 sequence: CASSLSGPYNEQFF. The CDR3 DNA sequence: TGTGCCAGCAGTTTAAGCGGACCCTACAATGAGCAGTTCTTC.

The chain combines TRBV30 with TRBJ2-7; D may be TRBD1 (6 bases). Per germline, CDR1 GTSNPN and CDR2 SVGIG (reference sequence). The CDR3 sequence is 14 residues long. V lost 5 bases and J lost 3, with 17 bases in between. CDR3 DNA sequence: TGTGCCTGGGGACATGACAGGCCGCTCTACGAGCAGTACTTC. Translation: CAWGHDRPLYEQYF.

The CDR3 protein is CASSPDRVSYGYTF. In nucleotides, the CDR3 is TGTGCCAGCTCACCGGACAGGGTGTCCTATGGCTACACCTTC. V usage is TRBV18 and J usage is TRBJ1-2; 8 nucleotides align to TRBD1. Germline CDR1 is KGHSH and CDR2 is LQKENI. V lost 3 bases to trimming and J lost 4 bases; unmatched junction nucleotides: 4. The CDR3 consists of 14 residues. The variable domain in full, completed from reference TRBV18 and TRBJ1-2, reads NAGVMQNPRHLVRRRGQEARLRCSPMKGHSHVYWYRQLPEEGLKFMVYLQKENIIDESGMPKERFSAEFPKEGPSILRIQQVVRGDSAAYFCASSPDRVSYGYTFGSGTRLTVV.

The table lists this clonotype with many counts. The rearrangement uses TRBV9 and TRBJ2-7, with D perhaps matching TRBD1 (5 bases). Germline loops: CDR1 SGDLS, CDR2 YYNGEE. The CDR3 covers 13 residues. V dropped 3 bases and J dropped 6 bases, with 13 bases sitting between them. CDR3 bases: TGTGCCAGCAGCGACGGAAGGGGTCCCGAGCAGTACTTC. Protein sequence: CASSDGRGPEQYF.

This clonotype was observed many times. V gene TRBV5-1 combines with J gene TRBJ2-1; D not resolved. The ends were cut back, 4 bases at V and 5 bases at J, with 7 bases in the middle. The CDR3 is made up of 12 amino acids. Germline V gives CDR1 SGHRS, CDR2 YFSETQ. The CDR3 region has the DNA TGCGCCAGCAGCAACGTAAACAATGAGCAGTTCTTC. This sequence encodes CASSNVNNEQFF.

As regards this clonotype: The CDR3 carries no conserved terminal phenylalanine or tryptophan, so it likely arises from a read error. The CDR3 DNA follows: TGTGCCAGCTCACCAAACCAAGGTATCGGGACTAGACAAGAGACCCAGTACCTC. It translates to CASSPNQGIGTRQETQYL. The rearrangement uses TRBV18 and TRBJ2-5, with TRBD2 identical over 8 bases. This CDR3 spans 18 amino acids. The germline V gene has CDR1 KGHSH and CDR2 LQKENI. J was trimmed by 2 bases and V by 2 bases; bases with no gene match: 13.

Of note for this clonotype: Possible read error: a much larger clone is one base away. The rearrangement uses TRBV10-3 and TRBJ2-7; D is ambiguous. CDR1 and CDR2 from the germline V gene are ENHRY and SYGVKD. The CDR3 sequence is 13 residues long. Here the CDR3 DNA reads TGTGCCATCAGTGAGTCGCCGGCCTACGAGAAGTACTTC. This gives the protein CAISESPAYEKYF.

Points on this clonotype: This sequence may be a read error, since a much larger clone differs from it by one base. V usage is TRBV11-2 and J usage is TRBJ2-5; 7 positions agree with TRBD1. V gave up 5 bases and J gave up 7 bases; unmatched junction bases: 7. CDR1 SGHAT and CDR2 FQNNGV come from the germline V gene. This CDR3 spans 13 amino acids. The DNA of the CDR3 is TGTGCCAGCAGCCGTACAGGGGCAGGGACCCAGTACTTC. Its protein is CASSRTGAGTQYF.

This clonotype was counted ten times or more. The chain's CDR3 is CASSRGEGGYQETQYF. The CDR3 bases are TGTGCCAGCAGCCGCGGGGAAGGGGGGTACCAAGAGACCCAGTACTTC. V gene TRBV11-2 combines with J gene TRBJ2-5; either TRBD1 or TRBD2 may supply D (6 bases each). Germline V gives CDR1 SGHAT, CDR2 FQNNGV. V lost 5 bases and J 0 bases, leaving 16 bases between the germline ends. The CDR3 length is 16 residues.

This clonotype was seen ten or more times. The genes are TRBV4-1 and TRBJ2-2; D may be TRBD1 (6 bases). Germline CDR1 reads MGHRA; CDR2 reads YSYEKL. The ends were cut back, 3 bases at V and 6 bases at J, with 11 bases in the middle. The length of the CDR3 is 14 residues. CDR3: CASSHIWGPGELFF. CDR3 bases: TGCGCCAGCAGCCACATCTGGGGGCCCGGGGAGCTGTTTTTT.

This clonotype was detected ten times or more. The chain employs TRBV20-1 and TRBJ2-5; no definite D call. CDR1 is DFQATT, CDR2 SNEGSKA, per germline (reference sequence). The CDR3 sequence is 12 residues long. The V and J ends lost 3 bases and 1 base respectively, with 6 bases between them. The CDR3 DNA is TGCAGTGCTAGTTTGGTCCAAGAGACCCAGTACTTC. Its translation: CSASLVQETQYF.

This clonotype was seen many times. The J gene is TRBJ2-7, the V gene TRBV2, with TRBD2 matching 8 bases. The ends lost 4 bases at V and 2 bases at J; junction bases unmatched: 7. The germline gives CDR1 SNHLY, CDR2 FYNNEI. This CDR3 region has 15 residues. CDR3 in DNA: TGTGCCAGCAGTGGGGGGGGGACTAGTCCCTACGAGCAGTACTTC. As protein: CASSGGGTSPYEQYF.

The sample holds many counts of this clonotype. The V gene is TRBV20-1, the J gene TRBJ2-3; 10 bases align to TRBD2. Trimming cost V 6 bases and J 5 bases; bases outside gene matches: 11. Germline V CDR1 and CDR2: DFQATT, SNEGSKA (reference sequence). This CDR3 has 15 amino acids. CDR3 loop: CSATESGRAQDTQYF. DNA of the CDR3: TGCAGTGCCACAGAAAGCGGGAGGGCCCAAGATACGCAGTATTTT.